Each of the 14 T cell receptor beta chains below was sequenced from the same sample in a study of a mutant IDH1 vaccine in newly diagnosed glioma (dated by TCRdb to 2020 to 2023). Explained via the paper, the time point label denotes: baseline, week 1 (first vaccination visit). The sample's treatment or condition label is to be understood as: pre-vaccination baseline after standard-of-care therapy. Libraries were prepared through the immunoSEQ multiplex PCR assay. In TCRdb, the immuneACCESS table is reduced to in-frame sequences with V and J assigned. These tables do not hold every clone; where another copy was compared, an unresolved V gene accounts for under half, and the others remain unexplained. This sample is represented by about 24,000 clones; approximately 93% of them were singletons. Jointly, the top ten make up 9.2% of the sample. Sequenced here: PBMCs, sampled from a glioma patient treated with radiotherapy, temozolomide or both. The receptors here all came from a man younger than 40 with glioma.

The V call is TRBV10-2, the J call TRBJ2-5; D is unresolved. The germline gives CDR1 WSHSY, CDR2 SAAADI. This CDR3 is built from 12 residues. Trimming pared 3 bases from V and 1 base from J, leaving 3 bases between. The CDR3 bases are TGCGCCAGCAGTGACATCCAAGAGACCCAGTACTTC. It codes for CASSDIQETQYF.

The chain uses TRBV27 and TRBJ2-7; D is perhaps TRBD1 or TRBD2 (5 bases each). The CDR3 loop spans 17 amino acids. Germline CDR1 reads MNHEY; CDR2 reads SMNVEV (reference sequence). The V and J ends lost 3 bases and 0 bases respectively, with 18 bases between them. The CDR3 DNA reads as TGTGCCAGCAGTTTTCTGGGAGCGGACACAAGCTCCTACGAGCAGTACTTC. Its translation is CASSFLGADTSSYEQYF.

In nucleotides, the CDR3 is TGTGCCAGCAGCCCGGTTGGAGAGAATGGCTACACCTTC. This encodes CASSPVGENGYTF. This chain uses TRBV7-9 with TRBJ1-2, with D hard to call. Germline CDR1 reads SEHNR; CDR2 reads FQNEAQ (reference sequence). The CDR3 length is 13 residues. V was trimmed by 5 bases and J by 6 bases, leaving 13 bases between them.

The gene calls are TRBV30 and TRBJ1-1, with TRBD1 identical over 9 bases. This CDR3 is built from 16 residues. CDR1 is GTSNPN, CDR2 SVGIG, per germline (reference sequence). V was clipped by 0 bases and J by 4 bases; unmatched bases: 9. The CDR3 DNA sequence: TGTGCCTGGAGTGTAAAGGGGACAGGGAGAGGCACTGAAGCTTTCTTT. It yields the protein CAWSVKGTGRGTEAFF. Full variable domain (missing parts from reference TRBV30 and TRBJ1-1): SQTIHQWPATLVQPVGSPLSLECTVEGTSNPNLYWYRQAAGRGLQLLFYSVGIGQISSEVPQNLSASRPQDRQFILSSKKLLLSDSGFYLCAWSVKGTGRGTEAFFGQGTRLTVV.

The rearrangement joins TRBV5-4 to TRBJ2-1, with D uncertain. This CDR3 has 12 residues. Germline V gene sequence: CDR1 SGHNT, CDR2 YYREEE (reference sequence). Trimming shortened V by 3 bases and J by 6 bases, and 7 bases separated the two germline ends. The CDR3 DNA reads as TGTGCCAGCAGCTCCTTTAGCAATGAGCAGTTCTTC. Its protein is CASSSFSNEQFF. The entire variable domain, with the rest obtained from reference TRBV5-4 and TRBJ2-1, is as follows: ETGVTQSPTHLIKTRGQQVTLRCSSQSGHNTVSWYQQALGQGPQFIFQYYREEENGRGNFPPRFSGLQFPNYSSELNVNALELDDSALYLCASSSFSNEQFFGPGTRLTVL.

The chain has TRBV6-5 and TRBJ2-7, with D hard to call. V lost 6 bases to trimming and J lost 0 bases, with 12 bases between them. The CDR3 covers 14 residues. The germline V gene encodes CDR1 MNHEY and CDR2 SVGAGI. This chain's CDR3 is CASSKTVSSYEQYF. CDR3 in DNA: TGTGCCAGCAGCAAGACTGTAAGCTCCTACGAGCAGTACTTC.

This chain joins TRBV5-6 and TRBJ2-1; 7 bases fit TRBD1. The CDR3 totals 17 residues. Germline CDR1 SGHDT, CDR2 YYEEEE. The V and J ends lost 3 bases and 3 bases, in that order; junction bases with no gene match: 12. CDR3 loop: CASSSPDRVLHYNEQFF. The CDR3 DNA sequence: TGTGCCAGCAGCTCGCCCGACAGGGTTCTTCACTACAATGAGCAGTTCTTC.

The chain uses TRBV29-1 and TRBJ2-3; 10 nucleotides agree with TRBD2. The J segment lost 1 base and the V segment lost 2 bases, leaving 3 bases of the junction unmatched. CDR3 length: 15 amino acids. CDR1 SQVTM and CDR2 ANQGSEA come from the germline V gene. The CDR3 is CSVEPSGRGTDTQYF. CDR3 DNA sequence: TGCAGCGTTGAACCGAGCGGGAGGGGCACAGATACGCAGTATTTT.

The rearrangement uses TRBV12-5 and TRBJ2-6, with no clear D. This CDR3 is 14 amino acids long. In germline, CDR1 is LGHNT, CDR2 FRNRAP. V gave up 2 bases and J gave up 0 bases, with 2 bases separating them. The CDR3 region has the DNA TGTGCTAGTGGTTTGCTCTCTGGGGCCAACGTCCTGACTTTC. Translation gives CASGLLSGANVLTF.

The V and J genes are TRBV19 and TRBJ2-3; D is perhaps TRBD2 (6 bases). Trimming removed 3 bases at V and 1 base at J, with 11 bases between. CDR1 and CDR2 (germline): LNHDA, SQIVND (reference sequence). The CDR3 runs 15 residues. The CDR3 DNA follows: TGTGCCAGTAGTATCTGGGAGCGGGGCACAGATACGCAGTATTTT. This encodes CASSIWERGTDTQYF. Full variable domain (outside the CDR3, taken from reference TRBV19 and TRBJ2-3): DGGITQSPKYLFRKEGQNVTLSCEQNLNHDAMYWYRQDPGQGLRLIYYSQIVNDFQKGDIAEGYSVSREKKESFPLTVTSAQKNPTAFYLCASSIWERGTDTQYFGPGTRLTVL.

This clone was recorded once. The chain couples TRBV30 to TRBJ2-3, with 7 bases identical to TRBD2. The CDR3 totals 14 residues. Germline CDR1 GTSNPN, CDR2 SVGIG (reference sequence). V gave up 0 bases and J gave up 4 bases; unmatched junction bases: 4. Written as DNA, the CDR3 is TGTGCCTGGAGTGTCGGTGGGGGGGCAGATACGCAGTATTTT. It is translated as CAWSVGGGADTQYF.

The chain couples TRBV2 to TRBJ2-5; D remains ambiguous. Germline V gene sequence: CDR1 SNHLY, CDR2 FYNNEI. V lost 3 bases and J 5 bases, leaving 4 bases between the germline ends. The CDR3 loop spans 11 amino acids. CDR3 bases: TGTGCCAGCAGTGAGGGTGAGACCCAGTACTTC. It encodes CASSEGETQYF.

This clone occurred once. The chain couples TRBV11-3 to TRBJ2-1; 7 nucleotides agree with TRBD2. CDR1 is SGHNT, CDR2 YENEEA, per germline. The CDR3 spans 15 residues. V dropped 5 bases and J dropped 0; count of bases not matched to a gene: 4. Here the CDR3 DNA reads TGTGCCAGCAGCCCTAGCGGCGGCTCCTACAATGAGCAGTTCTTC. Translation gives CASSPSGGSYNEQFF. Looking up the rest from reference TRBV11-3 and TRBJ2-1 gives the full variable domain: EAGVVQSPRYKIIEKKQPVAFWCNPISGHNTLYWYLQNLGQGPELLIRYENEEAVDDSQLPKDRFSAERLKGVDSTLKIQPAELGDSAVYLCASSPSGGSYNEQFFGPGTRLTVL.

This clone appeared once. V usage is TRBV4-2 and J usage is TRBJ1-6; unclear D gene. This CDR3 has 15 amino acids. The V and J ends lost 3 bases and 5 bases respectively, with 11 bases between them. Germline V gene lookup returns CDR1 LGHNA and CDR2 YNFKEQ. The CDR3 spells CASSQQRVNNSPLHF. In DNA, the CDR3 is TGTGCCAGCAGCCAGCAACGAGTAAATAATTCACCCCTCCACTTT.